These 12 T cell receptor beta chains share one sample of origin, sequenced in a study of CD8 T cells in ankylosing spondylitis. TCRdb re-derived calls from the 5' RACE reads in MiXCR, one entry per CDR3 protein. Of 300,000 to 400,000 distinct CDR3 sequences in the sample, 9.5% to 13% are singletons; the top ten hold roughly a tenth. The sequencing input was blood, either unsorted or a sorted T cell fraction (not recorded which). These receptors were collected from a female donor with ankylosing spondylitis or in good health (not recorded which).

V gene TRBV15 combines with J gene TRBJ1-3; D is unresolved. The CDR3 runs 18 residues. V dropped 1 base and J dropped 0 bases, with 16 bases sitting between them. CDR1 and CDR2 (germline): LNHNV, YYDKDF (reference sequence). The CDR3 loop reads CATSRVERFTSSGNTIYF. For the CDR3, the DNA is TGTGCCACCAGCAGAGTTGAGAGGTTCACAAGCTCTGGAAACACCATATATTTT.

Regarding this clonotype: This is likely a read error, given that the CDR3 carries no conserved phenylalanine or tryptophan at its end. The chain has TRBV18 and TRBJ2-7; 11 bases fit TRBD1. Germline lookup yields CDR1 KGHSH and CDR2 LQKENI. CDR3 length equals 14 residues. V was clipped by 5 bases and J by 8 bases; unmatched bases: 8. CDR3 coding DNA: TGTGCCAGCTCATCAGGACAGGGGGCGACTAAGCAGTACATC. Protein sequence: CASSSGQGATKQYI.

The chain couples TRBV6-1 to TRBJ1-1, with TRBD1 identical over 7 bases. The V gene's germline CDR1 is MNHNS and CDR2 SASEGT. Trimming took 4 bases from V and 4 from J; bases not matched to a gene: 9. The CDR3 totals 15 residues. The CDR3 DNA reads TGTGCCAGCAGTGCATCGACAGGGTCTGGCACTGAAGCTTTCTTT. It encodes CASSASTGSGTEAFF.

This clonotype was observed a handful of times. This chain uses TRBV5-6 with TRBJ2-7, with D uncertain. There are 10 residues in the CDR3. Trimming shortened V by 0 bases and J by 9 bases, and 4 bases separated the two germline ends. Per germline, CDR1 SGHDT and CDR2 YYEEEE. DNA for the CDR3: TGTGCCAGCAGCTTGGGGTTGCAGTACTTC. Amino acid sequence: CASSLGLQYF. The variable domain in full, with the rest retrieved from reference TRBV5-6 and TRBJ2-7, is DAGVTQSPTHLIKTRGQQVTLRCSPKSGHDTVSWYQQALGQGPQFIFQYYEEEERQRGNFPDRFSGHQFPNYSSELNVNALLLGDSALYLCASSLGLQYFGPGTRLTVT.

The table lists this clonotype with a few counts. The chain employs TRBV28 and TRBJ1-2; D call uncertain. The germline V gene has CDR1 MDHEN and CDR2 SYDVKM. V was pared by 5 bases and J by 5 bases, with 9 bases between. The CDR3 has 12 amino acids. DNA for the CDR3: TGTGCCAGCAGTGCCATAGGGTATGGCTACACCTTC. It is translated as CASSAIGYGYTF.

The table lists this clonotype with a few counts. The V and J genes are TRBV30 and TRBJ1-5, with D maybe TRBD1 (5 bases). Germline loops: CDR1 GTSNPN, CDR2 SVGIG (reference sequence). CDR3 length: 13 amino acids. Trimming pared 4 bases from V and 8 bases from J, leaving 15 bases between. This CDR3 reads CAWIGSPGEPQHF. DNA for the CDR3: TGTGCCTGGATCGGCAGTCCGGGGGAGCCCCAGCATTTT. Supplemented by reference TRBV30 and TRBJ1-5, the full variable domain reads SQTIHQWPATLVQPVGSPLSLECTVEGTSNPNLYWYRQAAGRGLQLLFYSVGIGQISSEVPQNLSASRPQDRQFILSSKKLLLSDSGFYLCAWIGSPGEPQHFGDGTRLSIL.

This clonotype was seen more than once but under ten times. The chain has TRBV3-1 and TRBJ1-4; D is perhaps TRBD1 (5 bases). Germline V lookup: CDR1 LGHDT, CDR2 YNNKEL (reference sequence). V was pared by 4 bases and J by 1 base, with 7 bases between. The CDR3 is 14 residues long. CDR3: CASSRGGTNEKLFF. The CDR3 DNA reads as TGTGCCAGCAGCCGGGGGGGAACTAATGAAAAACTGTTTTTT.

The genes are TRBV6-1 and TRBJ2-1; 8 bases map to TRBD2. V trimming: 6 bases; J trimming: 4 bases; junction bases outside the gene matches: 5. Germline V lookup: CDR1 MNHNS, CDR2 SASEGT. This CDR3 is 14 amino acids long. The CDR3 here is CASRDGRDYNEQFF. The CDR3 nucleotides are TGTGCCAGCAGAGACGGGAGGGATTACAATGAGCAGTTCTTC.

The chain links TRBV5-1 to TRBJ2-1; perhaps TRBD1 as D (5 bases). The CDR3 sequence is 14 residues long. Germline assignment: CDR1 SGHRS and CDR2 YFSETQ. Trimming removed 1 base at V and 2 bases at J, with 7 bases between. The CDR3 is CASSLRGTYNEQFF. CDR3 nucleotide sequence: TGCGCCAGCAGCTTGAGGGGTACCTACAATGAGCAGTTCTTC.

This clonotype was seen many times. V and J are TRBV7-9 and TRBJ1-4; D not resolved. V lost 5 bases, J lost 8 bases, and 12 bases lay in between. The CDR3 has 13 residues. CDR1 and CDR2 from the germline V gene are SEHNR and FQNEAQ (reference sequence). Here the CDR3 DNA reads TGTGCCAGCAGCGCCGGATACTTGGAAAAACTGTTTTTT. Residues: CASSAGYLEKLFF.

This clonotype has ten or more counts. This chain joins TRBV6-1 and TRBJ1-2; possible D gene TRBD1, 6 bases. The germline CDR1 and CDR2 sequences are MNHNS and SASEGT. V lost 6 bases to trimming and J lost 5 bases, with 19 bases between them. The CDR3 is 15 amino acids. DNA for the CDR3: TGTGCCAGCAGCCCATTCATGCAAACAGGGTATGGCTACACCTTC. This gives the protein CASSPFMQTGYGYTF.

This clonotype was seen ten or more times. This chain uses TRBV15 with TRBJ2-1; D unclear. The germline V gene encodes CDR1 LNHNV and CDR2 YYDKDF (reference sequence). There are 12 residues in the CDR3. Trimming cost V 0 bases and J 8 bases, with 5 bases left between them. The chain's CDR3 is CATSRDYYEQFF. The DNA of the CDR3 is TGTGCCACCAGCAGAGATTACTATGAGCAGTTCTTC.